Each of the 18 T cell receptor beta chains below was sequenced from the same sample in a study of blood T cell repertoires in COVID-19. Sequenced by immunoSEQ multiplex PCR; TCRdb stores in-frame clones only, minus some. The table has approximately 70,000 clones, about four fifths seen once. Sequenced: peripheral blood. The receptors shown here come from an elderly woman with acute or convalescent COVID-19.

The CDR3 spells CASTLGNRNPTNIQYF. The CDR3 nucleotides are TGTGCCAGCACTCTGGGTAACAGGAATCCCACAAACATTCAGTACTTC. The chain carries TRBV11-2 and TRBJ2-4, with D possibly matching TRBD1 (5 bases). Trimming left V 7 bases short and J 6 bases short, with 22 bases between. This CDR3 has 16 residues. The V gene's germline CDR1 is SGHAT and CDR2 FQNNGV. Together with reference TRBV11-2 and TRBJ2-4, the CDR3 gives the full variable domain: EAGVAQSPRYKIIEKRQSVAFWCNPISGHATLYWYQQILGQGPKLLIQFQNNGVVDDSQLPKDRFSAERLKGVDSTLKIQPAKLEDSAVYLCASTLGNRNPTNIQYFGAGTRLSVL.

This chain connects TRBV7-9 to TRBJ2-3; D not certain. With 2 bases removed from V and 1 base from J, the gap between germline ends came to 10 bases. CDR1 and CDR2 (germline): SEHNR, FQNEAQ (reference sequence). The CDR3 length is 15 residues. CDR3: CASSLSVVGTDTQYF. The DNA of the CDR3 is TGTGCCAGCAGCTTAAGCGTAGTGGGCACAGATACGCAGTATTTT.

This chain connects TRBV5-1 to TRBJ2-2; weak D call: TRBD2 (6 bases). CDR1 and CDR2 from the germline V gene are SGHRS and YFSETQ. The CDR3 covers 15 residues. V gave up 4 bases and J gave up 4 bases, with 14 bases separating them. CDR3 amino acids: CASSPGGRGTGELFF. CDR3 coding DNA: TGCGCCAGCAGCCCCGGGGGTCGCGGCACCGGGGAGCTGTTTTTT.

The V call is TRBV6-4, the J call TRBJ2-7, with TRBD1 matching 7 bases. CDR3 length: 11 residues. Germline V CDR1 and CDR2: MRHNA, SNTAGT. With V trimmed by 9 bases and J by 6 bases, 5 bases remained unmatched. CDR3 sequence reads: CARTGWAEQYF. The CDR3 region has the DNA TGTGCCAGGACAGGGTGGGCCGAGCAGTACTTC.

This clone was seen only a few times. The genes are TRBV7-9 and TRBJ2-3, with TRBD2 matching 10 bases. The CDR3 totals 15 residues. After removal of 7 bases from V and 3 bases from J, the junction contained 7 bases not matched to a gene. In germline, CDR1 is SEHNR, CDR2 FQNEAQ (reference sequence). CDR3 sequence: CASTSGGAPTDTQYF. CDR3 DNA sequence: TGTGCCAGCACGAGCGGGGGGGCCCCGACAGATACGCAGTATTTT.

The chain uses TRBV6-5 and TRBJ2-7; 8 bases map to TRBD1. There are 15 residues in the CDR3. From germline, CDR1 is MNHEY and CDR2 SVGAGI. Germline trimming cut 6 bases from V and 1 base from J; bases unmatched to any gene: 8. This CDR3 is CASRAGQGLSYEQYF. The CDR3 DNA is TGTGCCAGCAGAGCAGGACAGGGACTTTCCTACGAGCAGTACTTC.

V is TRBV11-2 and J is TRBJ2-7; maybe TRBD1 (5 bases). Germline V lookup: CDR1 SGHAT, CDR2 FQNNGV. The CDR3 length is 14 residues. V lost 5 bases to trimming and J lost 5 bases, with 16 bases between them. This CDR3 reads CASSGRTGPDEQYF. The CDR3 DNA reads TGTGCCAGCAGCGGGCGAACAGGCCCGGACGAGCAGTACTTC. Filled out from reference TRBV11-2 and TRBJ2-7, the complete variable domain reads EAGVAQSPRYKIIEKRQSVAFWCNPISGHATLYWYQQILGQGPKLLIQFQNNGVVDDSQLPKDRFSAERLKGVDSTLKIQPAKLEDSAVYLCASSGRTGPDEQYFGPGTRLTVT.

The gene calls are TRBV4-2 and TRBJ2-2, with 7 bases identical to TRBD2. With 4 bases clipped from V and 2 bases from J, the junction kept 7 bases outside the gene matches. The CDR3 extends over 16 amino acids. From germline, CDR1 is LGHNA and CDR2 YNFKEQ. The CDR3 is CASSRKAGTNTGELFF. Written as DNA, the CDR3 is TGTGCCAGCAGCCGGAAAGCGGGGACTAACACCGGGGAGCTGTTTTTT.

In its sample, this clone was seen a few times. The chain joins TRBV20-1 to TRBJ2-7; D is unresolved. This CDR3 contains 11 residues. V was trimmed by 3 bases and J by 3 bases, leaving 6 bases between them. In germline, CDR1 is DFQATT, CDR2 SNEGSKA (reference sequence). In DNA form, the CDR3 reads TGCAGTGCTAGGCTCGGCTACGAGCAGTACTTC. Its protein is CSARLGYEQYF.

J is TRBJ1-2 and V is TRBV29-1; TRBD1 matches at 8 bases. The CDR3 totals 14 residues. V dropped 3 bases and J dropped 4; count of bases not matched to a gene: 7. The V gene's germline CDR1 is SQVTM and CDR2 ANQGSEA. The CDR3 nucleotides are TGCAGCGTTGAGTGGGCAGGGGGCCCCTATGGCTACACCTTC. Protein: CSVEWAGGPYGYTF. The variable domain in full, with the rest retrieved from reference TRBV29-1 and TRBJ1-2, is SAVISQKPSRDICQRGTSLTIQCQVDSQVTMMFWYRQQPGQSLTLIATANQGSEATYESGFVIDKFPISRPNLTFSTLTVSNMSPEDSSIYLCSVEWAGGPYGYTFGSGTRLTVV.

This clone was recorded a few times. V and J are TRBV12-3 or TRBV12-4 and TRBJ2-1; D is unclear. Between the trimmed V and J ends, which lost 8 bases and 5 bases, there was a span of 13 bases. There are 13 residues in the CDR3. CDR3 residues: CASVQRLDNEQFF. CDR3 coding DNA: TGTGCCAGCGTTCAGAGGCTAGACAATGAGCAGTTCTTC.

The chain uses TRBV5-1 and TRBJ1-2; the D gene is possibly TRBD1 (6 bases). Germline V gene data show CDR1 as SGHRS and CDR2 as YFSETQ. CDR3 length: 20 amino acids. The ends were cut back, 3 bases at V and 1 base at J, with 28 bases in the middle. This CDR3 is CASSSIGGLKTITDNYGYTF. The CDR3 DNA reads as TGCGCCAGCAGCTCAATCGGGGGGCTGAAAACTATTACGGATAACTATGGCTACACCTTC. Looking up the rest from reference TRBV5-1 and TRBJ1-2 gives the full variable domain: KAGVTQTPRYLIKTRGQQVTLSCSPISGHRSVSWYQQTPGQGLQFLFEYFSETQRNKGNFPGRFSGRQFSNSRSEMNVSTLELGDSALYLCASSSIGGLKTITDNYGYTFGSGTRLTVV.

This chain joins TRBV7-9 and TRBJ2-5; TRBD1 matches 7 bases. CDR3 size: 14 residues. Per the germline V gene, CDR1 is SEHNR and CDR2 is FQNEAQ (reference sequence). Trimming removed 0 bases from V and 4 bases from J; junction bases left unmatched: 2. The CDR3 bases are TGTGCCAGCAGCTTAGCAGGGGGCGCAGAGACCCAGTACTTC. Its translation: CASSLAGGAETQYF.

The V call is TRBV5-4, the J call TRBJ2-1, with D possibly being TRBD1 (5 bases). Germline V gives CDR1 SGHNT, CDR2 YYREEE (reference sequence). The CDR3 sequence is 13 residues long. V lost 1 base and J lost 6, with 8 bases in between. This CDR3 reads CASSLFGANEQFF. CDR3 bases: TGTGCCAGCAGCTTGTTTGGGGCCAATGAGCAGTTCTTC.

The rearrangement uses TRBV12-3 or TRBV12-4 and TRBJ1-2, with a possible D match to TRBD1 (6 bases). This CDR3 is 13 amino acids long. V was shortened by 5 bases and J by 7 bases, with 14 bases between the two germline ends. CDR3 nucleotides: TGTGCCAGCAGTGGAACAGGGTACTCTGGCTACACCTTC. The encoded protein is CASSGTGYSGYTF.

The J gene is TRBJ1-1, the V gene TRBV3-1 (or the pseudogene TRBV3-2); 9 bases map to TRBD1. This CDR3 spans 14 amino acids. CDR1 and CDR2 from the germline V gene are LGHDT and YNNKEL (reference sequence). The trim removed 4 bases at V and 7 bases at J, leaving 7 bases unmatched. The CDR3 loop is CASSPPGQGLEAFF. The DNA of the CDR3 is TGTGCCAGCAGCCCACCGGGACAGGGACTTGAAGCTTTCTTT.

The rearrangement uses TRBV9 and TRBJ1-1, with a possible D match to TRBD1 (5 bases). The CDR3 is 14 residues long. Between the trimmed V and J ends, which lost 4 bases and 0 bases, there was a span of 10 bases. The germline gives CDR1 SGDLS, CDR2 YYNGEE. Here the CDR3 reads CASSPRQMNTEAFF. The CDR3 DNA follows: TGTGCCAGCAGCCCCAGACAGATGAACACTGAAGCTTTCTTT. The full variable domain, in which reference TRBV9 and TRBJ1-1 provide the parts outside the CDR3, is DSGVTQTPKHLITATGQRVTLRCSPRSGDLSVYWYQQSLDQGLQFLIQYYNGEERAKGNILERFSAQQFPDLHSELNLSSLELGDSALYFCASSPRQMNTEAFFGQGTRLTVV.

The genes are TRBV2 and TRBJ1-2; maybe TRBD1 (6 bases). This CDR3 comprises 14 residues. Germline V gene lookup returns CDR1 SNHLY and CDR2 FYNNEI. The V end lost 6 bases, the J end lost 10 bases, and 21 bases lay between the germline ends. The CDR3, as DNA: TGTGCCAGCAGGAACCAAGGACAGCCAGTAACCTACACCTTC. This codes for CASRNQGQPVTYTF.